The clone carrying this T cell receptor beta chain was found once. Its antigen is undetermined. Germline lookup yields CDR1 KGHSH and CDR2 LQKENI. The CDR3 extends over 13 amino acids. V lost 9 bases, J lost 3 bases, and 14 bases lay in between. The sample originates from a study of T cell responses to AZD1222 COVID-19 vaccine. Study-wide results and caveats: There were mostly white British donors and more females than males, and clonal diversity was possibly underestimated.

TCRdb keeps only in-frame clones here, not all; method: immunoSEQ multiplex PCR. The sample has about 130,000 clones; approximately 91% are singletons. This chain uses TRBV18 with TRBJ1-1; perhaps TRBD1 as D (6 bases). This specimen consisted of peripheral blood, obtained 28 days after the second AZD1222 dose. This TCR was sampled from an adult who received the AZD1222 COVID-19 vaccine. The CDR3: CASRGRRDTEAFF. The CDR3 DNA is TGTGCCAGTAGGGGGAGGAGGGACACTGAAGCTTTCTTT.